The 24 T cell receptor beta chains given below trace back to one sample, sequenced in a study of blood T cell repertoires in COVID-19. Repertoires were generated with immunoSEQ multiplex PCR, while TCRdb's copy carries only in-frame clones and drops some. The repertoire holds 150,000 to 200,000 clones, 70% to 90% seen once, with under 13% in the top ten. Specimen: peripheral blood. These receptor sequences come from a human donor in a cohort sampled during active COVID-19.

The V call is TRBV29-1, the J call TRBJ1-3; TRBD1 matches 9 bases. Per the germline V gene, CDR1 is SQVTM and CDR2 is ANQGSEA. Trimming cost V 6 bases and J 3 bases; bases outside gene matches: 6. This CDR3 is built from 14 residues. The CDR3 sequence is CSVRDRVIGNTIYF. Here the CDR3 DNA reads TGCAGCGTCCGGGACAGGGTGATTGGAAACACCATATATTTT.

The chain has TRBV27 and TRBJ2-3; 12 positions match TRBD2. The CDR3 is made up of 16 amino acids. In germline, CDR1 is MNHEY, CDR2 SMNVEV (reference sequence). V trimming: 8 bases; J trimming: 9 bases; junction bases outside the gene matches: 15. The CDR3 here is CASSTKYLAGGTTQYF. The CDR3 DNA is TGTGCCAGCTCTACAAAATACCTAGCGGGGGGGACCACGCAGTATTTT.

This chain joins TRBV19 and TRBJ2-5; D not resolved. The CDR3 is 14 amino acids. The germline V and J ends were trimmed by 2 bases and 2 bases, with 9 bases remaining between them. CDR1 and CDR2 from the germline V gene are LNHDA and SQIVND (reference sequence). CDR3 coding DNA: TGTGCCAGTAGTATAATGAATCAGCAAGAGACCCAGTACTTC. It specifies CASSIMNQQETQYF.

This clone was seen once. The chain has TRBV19 and TRBJ1-4; weak D call: TRBD1 (6 bases). The CDR3 has 15 residues. Trimming took 4 bases from V and 2 from J, leaving 11 bases between them. Per germline, CDR1 LNHDA and CDR2 SQIVND (reference sequence). DNA of the CDR3: TGTGCCAGTAGTAGGAAGGGGGTGACTAATGAAAAACTGTTTTTT. This gives the protein CASSRKGVTNEKLFF. Drawing the rest from reference TRBV19 and TRBJ1-4, the complete variable domain is DGGITQSPKYLFRKEGQNVTLSCEQNLNHDAMYWYRQDPGQGLRLIYYSQIVNDFQKGDIAEGYSVSREKKESFPLTVTSAQKNPTAFYLCASSRKGVTNEKLFFGSGTQLSVL.

The V and J genes are TRBV27 and TRBJ2-5; D unresolved. In germline, CDR1 is MNHEY, CDR2 SMNVEV (reference sequence). The CDR3 is made up of 18 amino acids. With 4 bases removed from V and 1 base from J, the gap between germline ends came to 22 bases. The CDR3 DNA sequence: TGTGCCAGCAGTTCCCAAAATAACCCCAGATGGGCCCAAGAGACCCAGTACTTC. This codes for CASSSQNNPRWAQETQYF.

The chain links TRBV5-1 to TRBJ2-2; unclear D gene. This CDR3 comprises 13 residues. Germline V CDR1 and CDR2: SGHRS, YFSETQ. The V gene lost 2 bases and the J gene lost 8 bases, with 10 bases spanning the gap. Here the CDR3 reads CASSLQDMGELFF. The CDR3 coding sequence is TGCGCCAGCAGCTTACAAGACATGGGGGAGCTGTTTTTT.

This chain connects TRBV4-3 to TRBJ1-2; 8 bases align to TRBD1. The length of the CDR3 is 15 residues. The junction had 8 bases not matched to a gene; V was cut back by 5 bases and J by 3 bases. The germline V gene encodes CDR1 LGHNA and CDR2 YSLEER. CDR3 coding DNA: TGCGCCAGCAGCTTCGGACAGGGCTTCGACTATGGCTACACCTTC. Translation gives CASSFGQGFDYGYTF.

V usage is TRBV5-1 and J usage is TRBJ1-2, with a possible D match to TRBD1 (6 bases). V gave up 4 bases and J gave up 7 bases, with 17 bases separating them. Germline CDR1 SGHRS, CDR2 YFSETQ. The CDR3 has 14 amino acids. Here the CDR3 DNA reads TGCGCCAGCAGCGGTGGGGACACCGGTAGTGGCTACACCTTC. Protein sequence: CASSGGDTGSGYTF. The complete variable domain, with remaining parts taken from reference TRBV5-1 and TRBJ1-2, reads KAGVTQTPRYLIKTRGQQVTLSCSPISGHRSVSWYQQTPGQGLQFLFEYFSETQRNKGNFPGRFSGRQFSNSRSEMNVSTLELGDSALYLCASSGGDTGSGYTFGSGTRLTVV.

This clone was detected many times. The rearrangement joins TRBV23-1 to TRBJ1-5; no definite D call. TRBV23-1 is given ORF status, its function remaining uncertain. Trimming stripped 6 bases from V and 7 bases from J, with 10 bases between. The CDR3 has 12 amino acids. The CDR3 DNA sequence: TGCGCCAGCAGACTTCTAAACCAGCCCCAGCATTTT. This gives the protein CASRLLNQPQHF.

J is TRBJ1-5 and V is TRBV18; 7 nucleotides align to TRBD1. Germline-derived CDR1 and CDR2 are KGHSH and LQKENI. The length of the CDR3 is 15 residues. With 6 bases clipped from V and 0 bases from J, the junction kept 5 bases outside the gene matches. The CDR3 loop reads CASSLDRASNQPQHF. In DNA, the CDR3 is TGTGCCAGCTCGCTCGACAGGGCTAGCAATCAGCCCCAGCATTTT. The full variable domain, its missing parts supplied by reference TRBV18 and TRBJ1-5, is NAGVMQNPRHLVRRRGQEARLRCSPMKGHSHVYWYRQLPEEGLKFMVYLQKENIIDESGMPKERFSAEFPKEGPSILRIQQVVRGDSAAYFCASSLDRASNQPQHFGDGTRLSIL.

This clone was observed a few times. The chain couples TRBV14 to TRBJ2-6; 10 nucleotides match TRBD1. With 6 bases clipped from V and 2 bases from J, the junction kept 4 bases outside the gene matches. Germline V gene sequence: CDR1 SGHDN, CDR2 FVKESK. This CDR3 has 16 amino acids. Here the CDR3 DNA reads TGTGCCAGCAGAGGGGACAGGGGAGCTGGGGCCAACGTCCTGACTTTC. This encodes CASRGDRGAGANVLTF.

The CDR3 here is CASSLTKSGGAYDTQYF. The CDR3 nucleotides are TGCGCCAGCAGCCTCACTAAGAGCGGGGGGGCGTATGATACGCAGTATTTT. The chain is built from TRBV4-3 and TRBJ2-3; 10 bases match TRBD2. V gave up 4 bases and J gave up 6 bases; unmatched junction bases: 13. The CDR3 is 17 residues long. Per germline, CDR1 LGHNA and CDR2 YSLEER.

V gene TRBV19 combines with J gene TRBJ1-4, with 9 bases that match TRBD1. J gave up 8 bases and V 5 bases, and 9 bases lay outside the gene matches. The CDR3 totals 15 residues. CDR1 is LNHDA, CDR2 SQIVND, per germline (reference sequence). CDR3 bases: TGTGCCAGTAGTGGTCGGACAGGGGAGGAAGAAAAACTGTTTTTT. It is translated as CASSGRTGEEEKLFF.

The chain has TRBV6-1 and TRBJ1-5; D remains unclear. CDR1 and CDR2 (germline): MNHNS, SASEGT. The CDR3 totals 14 residues. Trimming removed 0 bases at V and 4 bases at J, with 7 bases between. The CDR3 reads CASSEASSNQPQHF. The CDR3, as DNA: TGTGCCAGCAGTGAAGCTTCGAGTAATCAGCCCCAGCATTTT.

V usage is TRBV9 and J usage is TRBJ1-5; the match to TRBD1 covers 10 bases. This CDR3 contains 15 residues. Germline values: CDR1 SGDLS, CDR2 YYNGEE. The trim removed 2 bases at V and 3 bases at J, leaving 2 bases unmatched. CDR3 bases: TGTGCCAGCAGCGTGACAGGGGGCGACAATCAGCCCCAGCATTTT. It encodes CASSVTGGDNQPQHF.

The chain is built from TRBV6-5 and TRBJ2-2; the D gene is possibly TRBD1 (6 bases). The CDR3 spans 15 residues. The V gene's germline CDR1 is MNHEY and CDR2 SVGAGI. Deletions cut 2 bases from V and 4 bases from J, with 11 bases between. The CDR3 loop reads CASSYRGSGTGELFF. The CDR3 coding sequence is TGTGCCAGCAGTTACAGGGGGAGCGGCACCGGGGAGCTGTTTTTT.

Worth noting for this clone: One end of the junction fails to match germline, which may point to a read error. The chain joins TRBV30 to TRBJ2-3, with D perhaps matching TRBD2 (5 bases). Germline CDR1 and CDR2: GTSNPN and SVGIG (reference sequence). The CDR3 has 13 amino acids. CDR3 sequence reads: CARRSVATDTQYF. CDR3 DNA sequence: TGTGCCCGGAGGTCAGTAGCCACAGATACGCAGTATTTT.

This chain links TRBV7-9 with TRBJ1-6; a possible D gene is TRBD1 (6 bases). The CDR3 contains 14 residues. In germline, CDR1 is SEHNR, CDR2 FQNEAQ (reference sequence). Trimming cost V 7 bases and J 14 bases, with 21 bases left between them. CDR3 bases: TGTGCCAGCACCATTGGGCAGGGGTCGTTGGCCCTCCACTTT. Protein: CASTIGQGSLALHF.

The CDR3: CASSLAQYNEQFF. DNA of the CDR3: TGTGCCAGCAGCTTAGCCCAATACAATGAGCAGTTCTTC. The V gene is TRBV7-2, the J gene TRBJ2-1, with D unclear. Trimming removed 0 bases at V and 4 bases at J, with 4 bases between. CDR1 is SGHTA, CDR2 FQGNSA, per germline. CDR3 length equals 13 residues.

The chain joins TRBV10-3 to TRBJ2-1, with D possibly matching TRBD2 (6 bases). CDR1 is ENHRY, CDR2 SYGVKD, per germline. Trimming took off 2 bases at V and 2 bases at J, with 13 bases between the two ends. CDR3 length: 16 residues. The DNA for the CDR3 is TGTGCCATCAGTGAGGGGGTAGCGGAAGCCTACAATGAGCAGTTCTTC. Amino acids: CAISEGVAEAYNEQFF.

This rearrangement joins TRBV28 to TRBJ1-6; no clear D gene. Germline assignment: CDR1 MDHEN and CDR2 SYDVKM. CDR3 length equals 14 residues. V was trimmed by 3 bases and J by 3 bases, leaving 6 bases between them. CDR3 region: CASSLGVYNSPLHF. CDR3 coding DNA: TGTGCCAGCAGTTTGGGAGTCTATAATTCACCCCTCCACTTT.

This clone was seen only a few times. The chain is built from TRBV6-5 and TRBJ2-1; 7 positions match TRBD1. CDR1 and CDR2 from the germline V gene are MNHEY and SVGAGI. The CDR3 totals 14 residues. Trimming at V came to 7 bases and at J to 8 bases, leaving 11 bases not matched to a gene. Here the CDR3 DNA reads TGTGCCAGCACTCAACAGGGGCCTTGGGATGAGCAGTTCTTC. Its protein product is CASTQQGPWDEQFF.

The V gene is TRBV19, the J gene TRBJ2-5, with 9 nucleotides matching TRBD1. With V trimmed by 6 bases and J by 3 bases, 2 bases remained unmatched. The germline V gene encodes CDR1 LNHDA and CDR2 SQIVND (reference sequence). The CDR3 has 13 amino acids. The CDR3 nucleotides read TGTGCCAGTAGGCGGGACAGGGAAGAGACCCAGTACTTC. It codes for CASRRDREETQYF. Together with reference TRBV19 and TRBJ2-5, the CDR3 gives the full variable domain: DGGITQSPKYLFRKEGQNVTLSCEQNLNHDAMYWYRQDPGQGLRLIYYSQIVNDFQKGDIAEGYSVSREKKESFPLTVTSAQKNPTAFYLCASRRDREETQYFGPGTRLLVL.

The chain couples TRBV25-1 to TRBJ1-2; TRBD1 is a possible D gene (5 bases). Per germline, CDR1 MGHDK and CDR2 SYGVNS. CDR3 length: 13 amino acids. V lost 7 bases and J 4 bases, leaving 13 bases between the germline ends. The CDR3 bases are TGTGCCAGCATAGGTTCCGGGGGCTATGGCTACACCTTC. It encodes CASIGSGGYGYTF.